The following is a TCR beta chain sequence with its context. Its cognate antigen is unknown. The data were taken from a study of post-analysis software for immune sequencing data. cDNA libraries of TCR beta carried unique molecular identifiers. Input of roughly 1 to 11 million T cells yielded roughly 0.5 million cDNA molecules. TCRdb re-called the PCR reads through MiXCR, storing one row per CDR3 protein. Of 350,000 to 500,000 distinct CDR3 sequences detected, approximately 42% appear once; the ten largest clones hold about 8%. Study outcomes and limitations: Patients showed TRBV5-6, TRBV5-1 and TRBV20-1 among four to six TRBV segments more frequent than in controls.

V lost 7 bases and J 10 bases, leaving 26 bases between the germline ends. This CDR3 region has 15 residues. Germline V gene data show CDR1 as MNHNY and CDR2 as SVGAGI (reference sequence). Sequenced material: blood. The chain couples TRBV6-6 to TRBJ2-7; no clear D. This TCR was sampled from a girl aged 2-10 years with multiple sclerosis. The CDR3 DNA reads TGTGCCAGCATTGACGAAACAGTTAAGAAGAGACCCCAGTACTTC. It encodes CASIDETVKKRPQYF.